The clone carrying this T cell receptor (beta chain) came up many times. The antigen remains undetermined. As handled by the study authors: Differences in CDR3 between clinicopathological groups were drawn on to build a classifier intended to discriminate distant-metastatic papillary thyroid cancer patients. With MiXCR, TCRdb called clones anew from the PCR reads. The V and J calls come from TCRdb's annotation, not from the publication. The sample lists about 33,000 clones, about 15% seen once, with more than 4% in the top ten. The entire patient cohort was treatment-naive prior to thyroid surgery. These data come from a study of metastatic and nonmetastatic thyroid tumors. Study in general: It was across blood and tumor or nodule tissue from malignant and benign thyroid patients that repertoires were compared.

Findings of the study overall: Benign nodules were reported to have significantly lower TCR beta diversity than malignant thyroid tumors, in blood and tumor.

The TCR was taken from a female donor with papillary thyroid cancer or a benign thyroid nodule (not recorded which). Some clones in this sample may be carry-over from other donors' samples. Sequencing used blood.

The CDR3: CASSALSGGQPQHF. The CDR3 DNA reads TGTGCCAGCAGCGCCCTTAGTGGGGGTCAGCCCCAGCATTTT. The chain uses TRBV9 and TRBJ1-5; D may be TRBD1 (5 bases). From germline, CDR1 is SGDLS and CDR2 YYNGEE. Deletions cut 3 bases from V and 6 bases from J, with 13 bases between. This CDR3 has 14 amino acids.